This T cell receptor beta chain was recovered during a study of Ad26.COV2.S vaccination and SARS-CoV-2 variants. At the level of the study: Each vaccinee took Ad26.COV2.S intramuscularly, once or twice 56 days apart. Study-wide results and caveats: The study found similar non-spike TCR breadth in vaccine and placebo recipients.

The protocol was immunoSEQ multiplex PCR, while the TCRdb copy is restricted to in-frame clones and leaves out a portion. The sample has roughly 300,000 clones, around nine tenths seen once. As to this clone: The antigen is undetermined.

The treatment: some 20 received Ad26.COV2.S at low or high dose, single or two shots; about 5 received placebo; per-sample allocation not given. It was on day 63 after the first vaccine or placebo injection that samples were taken. Based in Boston, the donor was an adult of 18-55 years. Vaccine was an Ad26 vector expressing Wuhan-strain SARS-CoV-2 spike. Germline CDR1 is MDHEN and CDR2 is SYDVKM. The J segment lost 2 bases and the V segment lost 3 bases, leaving 14 bases of the junction unmatched. This CDR3 is built from 20 residues. The chain carries TRBV28 and TRBJ2-3; 13 bases are a match to TRBD2. This TCR was recovered from a person between 18 and 65 years old who received the Ad26.COV2.S COVID-19 vaccine or a placebo. Sequencing used peripheral blood, obtained in a trial of Ad26.COV2.S vaccine versus placebo. The CDR3 region has the DNA TGTGCCAGCAGTTTCCCGACTAGCGGGGGGCAGTTCCGTTACACAGATACGCAGTATTTT. Its protein product is CASSFPTSGGQFRYTDTQYF. Using reference TRBV28 and TRBJ2-3 for the parts outside the CDR3, the full variable domain is DVKVTQSSRYLVKRTGEKVFLECVQDMDHENMFWYRQDPGLGLRLIYFSYDVKMKEKGDIPEGYSVSREKKERFSLILESASTNQTSMYLCASSFPTSGGQFRYTDTQYFGPGTRLTVL.